The next 5 T cell receptor beta chains were all read from a single sample in a study of blood T cell repertoires in COVID-19. Assay: immunoSEQ multiplex PCR; the TCRdb copy retains only in-frame clones and omits some. In the table there are some 87,000 clones, over 70% of which are singletons. Sequenced input: peripheral blood. These receptors all stem from a human donor in a cohort sampled during active COVID-19.

The chain is built from TRBV30 and TRBJ2-6; D unclear. CDR3 size: 13 residues. The V end was cut by 6 bases, the J end by 2 bases, with 8 bases between. Germline V gene lookup returns CDR1 GTSNPN and CDR2 SVGIG (reference sequence). The CDR3 loop is CACTAAGANVLTF. In nucleotides, the CDR3 is TGTGCCTGTACAGCTGCTGGGGCCAACGTCCTGACTTTC.

The V call is TRBV5-8, the J call TRBJ2-5; TRBD1 agrees at 7 bases. Germline-derived CDR1 and CDR2 are SGHTS and YDEGEE. This CDR3 comprises 15 residues. V shed 4 bases, J shed 3 bases, and the junction held 9 bases outside the gene matches. CDR3 nucleotide sequence: TGTGCCAGCAGCCATGGGACAGTTAGGAAAGAGACCCAGTACTTC. Amino acids: CASSHGTVRKETQYF.

The chain uses TRBV5-1 and TRBJ2-7; 7 nucleotides align to TRBD2. This CDR3 region has 13 residues. The J segment lost 2 bases and the V segment lost 4 bases, leaving 3 bases of the junction unmatched. Germline values: CDR1 SGHRS, CDR2 YFSETQ. This chain's CDR3 is CASSILAPYEQYF. DNA for the CDR3: TGCGCCAGCAGCATACTAGCGCCCTACGAGCAGTACTTC. Based on the CDR3 plus reference TRBV5-1 and TRBJ2-7, the full variable domain is KAGVTQTPRYLIKTRGQQVTLSCSPISGHRSVSWYQQTPGQGLQFLFEYFSETQRNKGNFPGRFSGRQFSNSRSEMNVSTLELGDSALYLCASSILAPYEQYFGPGTRLTVT.

The chain uses TRBV7-3 and TRBJ1-1; TRBD1 might be the D (6 bases). The germline CDR1 and CDR2 sequences are SGHTA and FQGTGA. The CDR3 consists of 12 residues. The V end lost 5 bases, the J end lost 6 bases, and 10 bases lay between the germline ends. CDR3 nucleotides: TGTGCCAGCAGCCAGGGGAATTCTGAAGCTTTCTTT. Translated: CASSQGNSEAFF. The variable domain in full, with the rest retrieved from reference TRBV7-3 and TRBJ1-1, is GAGVSQTPSNKVTEKGKYVELRCDPISGHTALYWYRQSLGQGPEFLIYFQGTGAADDSGLPNDRFFAVRPEGSVSTLKIQRTERGDSAVYLCASSQGNSEAFFGQGTRLTVV.

This clone was counted a single time. The rearrangement joins TRBV9 to TRBJ2-7; D might be TRBD2 (7 bases). The CDR3 is 16 amino acids. The germline V and J ends were trimmed by 3 bases and 5 bases, with 21 bases remaining between them. Per the germline V gene, CDR1 is SGDLS and CDR2 is YYNGEE. The CDR3 sequence is CASSGYRGAEVNEQYF. The DNA of the CDR3 is TGTGCCAGCAGCGGCTACCGGGGGGCAGAGGTGAACGAGCAGTACTTC.